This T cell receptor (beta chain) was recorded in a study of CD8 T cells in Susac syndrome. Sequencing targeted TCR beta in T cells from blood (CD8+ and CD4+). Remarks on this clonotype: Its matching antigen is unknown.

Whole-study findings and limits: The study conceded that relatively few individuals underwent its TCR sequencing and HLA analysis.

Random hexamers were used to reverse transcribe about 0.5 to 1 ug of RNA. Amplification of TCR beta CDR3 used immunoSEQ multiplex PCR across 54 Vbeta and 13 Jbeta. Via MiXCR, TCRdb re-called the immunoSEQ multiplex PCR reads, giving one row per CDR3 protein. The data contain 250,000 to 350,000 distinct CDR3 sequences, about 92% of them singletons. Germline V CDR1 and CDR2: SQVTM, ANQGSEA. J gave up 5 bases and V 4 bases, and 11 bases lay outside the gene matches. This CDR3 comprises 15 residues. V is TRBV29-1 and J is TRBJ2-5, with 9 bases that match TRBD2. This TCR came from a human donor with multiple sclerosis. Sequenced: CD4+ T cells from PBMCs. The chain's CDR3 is CSVALAGGRGETQYF. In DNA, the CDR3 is TGCAGCGTTGCCCTCGCGGGGGGGCGTGGTGAGACCCAGTACTTC.